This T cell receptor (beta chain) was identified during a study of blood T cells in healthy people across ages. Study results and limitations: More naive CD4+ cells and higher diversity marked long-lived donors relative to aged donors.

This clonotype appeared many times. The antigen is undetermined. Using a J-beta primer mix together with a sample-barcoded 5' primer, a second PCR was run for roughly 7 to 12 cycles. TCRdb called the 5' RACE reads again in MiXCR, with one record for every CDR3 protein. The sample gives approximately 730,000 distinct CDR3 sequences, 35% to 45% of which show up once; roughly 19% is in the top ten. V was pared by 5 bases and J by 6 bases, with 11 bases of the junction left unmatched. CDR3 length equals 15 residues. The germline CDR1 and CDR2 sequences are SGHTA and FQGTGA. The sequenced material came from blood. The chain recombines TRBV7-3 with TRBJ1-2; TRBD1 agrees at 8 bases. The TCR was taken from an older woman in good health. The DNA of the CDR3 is TGTGCCAGCAGCCTCCACGGACAGGGAGTGGATGGCTACACCTTC. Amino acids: CASSLHGQGVDGYTF.